The 8 T cell receptor beta chains presented below share a single source sample, sequenced in a study of metastatic and nonmetastatic thyroid tumors (dated by TCRdb to about 2020). The receptor library was made with PCR. TCRdb shows the sequencer as Illumina HiSeq 4000. TCRdb ran its own pipeline on the public reads, namely fastp trimming at Q25 and MiXCR clone calling, and kept in-frame beta chains. Here the sample has more than 10,000 clones; approximately 12% occur a single time. The ten largest clones take up over 9.5% of the sample. None of the patients had been given any treatment before thyroid surgery. The sequencing sample was made of blood. Source of these receptors: a female donor with papillary thyroid cancer or a benign thyroid nodule (not recorded which). Some clones in this sample may be carry-over from other donors' samples.

As regards this clone: The conserved closing phenylalanine or tryptophan is absent in this CDR3, likely reflecting a read error. The DNA is omitted, as the CDR3 cannot be located on it reliably, and the CDR3 follows TCRdb's listing. The V and J genes are TRBV5-5 and TRBJ2-7. Germline CDR1 and CDR2: SGHKS and YYEKEE (reference sequence). The CDR3 is 12 amino acids in total, end residues counted. CDR3 loop: CASSWTPICLYL.

This clone was seen only once. The V and J genes are TRBV11-1 and TRBJ1-5; D is perhaps TRBD1 (6 bases). Germline CDR1 SGHAT, CDR2 FQDESV (reference sequence). The CDR3 contains 17 residues. The ends were cut back, 2 bases at V and 6 bases at J, with 20 bases in the middle. The DNA for the CDR3 is TGTGCCAGCAGCTTATCCCCCCCAGGGGTCCGCGCTCAGCCCCAGCATTTT. Its protein product is CASSLSPPGVRAQPQHF.

Relative to its sample, this clone is medium-sized. One junction end does not reproduce the germline sequence, and a read error may be involved. V gene TRBV6-1 combines with J gene TRBJ1-1; possible D gene TRBD1, 6 bases. The CDR3 totals 13 residues. CDR1 MNHNS and CDR2 SASEGT come from the germline V gene. This CDR3 reads CASSEAWGHDHEF. In DNA, the CDR3 is TGTGCCAGCAGTGAAGCTTGGGGGCACGACCACGAGTTT.

The DNA of the CDR3 is TGTGCCAGCAGTTACAGAAGGGGCGGACTATACGAGCAGTACTTC. Encoded protein: CASSYRRGGLYEQYF. This chain links TRBV6-5 with TRBJ2-7, with a weak D call TRBD2 (6 bases). V was cut by 2 bases and J by 4 bases, with 15 bases left in between. The germline V gene encodes CDR1 MNHEY and CDR2 SVGAGI. There are 15 residues in the CDR3.

This clone showed up many times. This rearrangement joins TRBV19 to TRBJ2-3, with 10 bases that match TRBD1. In germline, CDR1 is LNHDA, CDR2 SQIVND (reference sequence). CDR3 length: 15 amino acids. V lost 7 bases, J lost 4 bases, and 8 bases stayed unmatched. CDR3 protein: CASKGTGVYPDTQYF. The CDR3 DNA reads as TGTGCCAGTAAAGGGACAGGGGTATATCCAGATACGCAGTATTTT.

This clone is medium-sized. V is TRBV12-3 or TRBV12-4 and J is TRBJ2-3; 12 nucleotides line up with TRBD2. The CDR3 extends over 17 amino acids. Trimming at V came to 5 bases and at J to 2 bases, leaving 8 bases not matched to a gene. The chain's CDR3 is CASSPRLAGVFTDTQYF. For the CDR3, the DNA is TGTGCCAGCAGTCCTCGACTAGCGGGAGTATTCACAGATACGCAGTATTTT.

This clone appeared many times. The rearrangement joins TRBV10-3 to TRBJ2-6, with D perhaps matching TRBD1 (6 bases). This CDR3 contains 16 residues. Germline V CDR1 and CDR2: ENHRY, SYGVKD. Trimming left V 5 bases short and J 2 bases short, with 13 bases between. CDR3 nucleotides: TGTGCCATCAGTCCCCTTGGGGGCACTGGGGCCAACGTCCTGACTTTC. This sequence encodes CAISPLGGTGANVLTF.

This clone is medium-sized (0.01 to 0.1%). The genes are TRBV10-3 and TRBJ2-2, with D tentatively TRBD2 (6 bases). V shed 2 bases and J shed 3 bases, with 7 bases lying between them. The CDR3 runs 14 residues. The germline V gene has CDR1 ENHRY and CDR2 SYGVKD. Here the CDR3 DNA reads TGTGCCATCAGTGAGGGGGAGGACACCGGGGAGCTGTTTTTT. Its translation is CAISEGEDTGELFF.